Shown below are 29 T cell receptor beta chains from a single sample sequenced in a study of T-cell reconstitution after alpha-beta-depleted transplantation in children. Unique molecular identifiers were built into the TCRbeta library. TCRdb itself ran the PCR reads through MiXCR, one entry per CDR3 protein. The sample lists about 900,000 distinct CDR3 sequences, about 29% seen once, with over 25% in the top ten. This specimen was PBMCs, mostly from graft donor cells, taken 360 days after TCRalphabeta/CD19-depleted stem cell transplant. The receptor source for this set is a boy in the first two years of life who had a stem cell transplant for SCID, so the T cells may come from the graft donor.

The chain couples TRBV6-2 or TRBV6-3 to TRBJ2-7; D is undetermined. Germline V gene data show CDR1 as MNHEY and CDR2 as SVGEGT. V was clipped by 2 bases and J by 1 base, with 9 bases between them. This CDR3 region has 14 residues. Here the CDR3 reads CASSYSRRSYEQYF. The CDR3 region has the DNA TGTGCCAGCAGTTACAGTCGAAGGTCCTACGAGCAGTACTTC.

This clonotype turned up a few times. The chain recombines TRBV28 with TRBJ2-1; 11 nucleotides agree with TRBD1. The CDR3 has 16 residues. CDR1 is MDHEN and CDR2 is SYDVKM in the germline V gene. V was clipped by 4 bases and J by 5 bases; unmatched bases: 7. The CDR3 DNA reads as TGTGCCAGCAGTTCCCCGGGACAGGGGGAGAACAATGAGCAGTTCTTC. Translation: CASSSPGQGENNEQFF.

The V gene is TRBV5-1, the J gene TRBJ1-2; weak D call: TRBD1 (6 bases). CDR1 is SGHRS, CDR2 YFSETQ, per germline. The CDR3 sequence is 15 residues long. V lost 4 bases and J 4 bases, leaving 17 bases between the germline ends. The CDR3 spells CASSRHRDVGYGYTF. The CDR3 DNA is TGCGCCAGCAGCCGTCACAGGGATGTGGGCTATGGCTACACCTTC.

This clonotype was detected a few times. The chain links TRBV10-2 to TRBJ2-3, with no clear D. Germline CDR1 reads WSHSY; CDR2 reads SAAADI. This CDR3 has 16 amino acids. Trimming left V 2 bases short and J 0 bases short, with 12 bases between. CDR3 DNA sequence: TGCGCCAGCAGTGAGGAACTACGTTCTAGCACAGATACGCAGTATTTT. It codes for CASSEELRSSTDTQYF.

This clonotype was seen repeatedly, ten times or more. The chain employs TRBV12-3 or TRBV12-4 and TRBJ2-3; 10 nucleotides agree with TRBD2. This CDR3 is built from 17 residues. V gave up 7 bases and J gave up 4 bases; unmatched junction bases: 14. CDR3 DNA sequence: TGTGCCAGCACCCTTGGGAGGCTAGCGGGGGTACCAGATACGCAGTATTTT. It codes for CASTLGRLAGVPDTQYF.

The chain combines TRBV12-3 or TRBV12-4 with TRBJ1-1; D is perhaps TRBD1 (5 bases). The CDR3 length is 14 residues. Trimming stripped 6 bases from V and 1 base from J, with 12 bases between. CDR3 coding DNA: TGTGCCAGCAGGGACACCCGGTCGAACACTGAAGCTTTCTTT. Translated: CASRDTRSNTEAFF.

The V and J genes are TRBV4-3 and TRBJ2-7; tentative D call: TRBD1 (5 bases). Trimming left V 1 base short and J 1 base short, with 20 bases between. Germline CDR1 LGHNA, CDR2 YSLEER. This CDR3 has 18 amino acids. CDR3 amino acids: CASSQGLGRAGKSYEQYF. The CDR3 nucleotides are TGCGCCAGCAGCCAAGGATTGGGAAGGGCAGGGAAATCCTACGAGCAGTACTTC.

This clonotype showed up just a few times. The chain couples TRBV5-1 to TRBJ2-7; D unclear. The CDR3 is made up of 16 amino acids. Germline assignment: CDR1 SGHRS and CDR2 YFSETQ. V was shortened by 4 bases and J by 0 bases, with 17 bases between the two germline ends. The CDR3 here is CASSRRPGGDSYEQYF. The CDR3 DNA sequence: TGCGCCAGCAGCCGACGCCCAGGTGGGGACTCCTACGAGCAGTACTTC.

This clonotype was detected a few times. The chain has TRBV20-1 and TRBJ2-5; unclear D gene. Germline V CDR1 and CDR2: DFQATT, SNEGSKA (reference sequence). The length of the CDR3 is 13 residues. Deletions cut 1 base from V and 1 base from J, with 7 bases between. CDR3 region: CSARGNIQETQYF. Here the CDR3 DNA reads TGCAGTGCTAGAGGGAATATCCAAGAGACCCAGTACTTC.

The chain carries TRBV24-1 and TRBJ1-2, with D unclear. V lost 2 bases and J lost 6, with 24 bases in between. CDR3 length: 18 amino acids. Germline CDR1 is KGHDR and CDR2 is SFDVKD. In nucleotides, the CDR3 is TGTGCCACCAGTGATTCGATGGGAGACCCTCTTCAGTTGAATGGCTACACCTTC. Protein: CATSDSMGDPLQLNGYTF.

This clonotype was counted a few times. This sequence joins TRBV25-1 and TRBJ2-2; D is unresolved. This CDR3 comprises 17 residues. The V end was cut by 5 bases, the J end by 4 bases, with 20 bases between. The germline gives CDR1 MGHDK, CDR2 SYGVNS. The CDR3 DNA follows: TGTGCCAGCAGTAACTCCAACCCGGGCAGTGGCACCGGGGAGCTGTTTTTT. Protein: CASSNSNPGSGTGELFF. The entire variable domain, with the rest obtained from reference TRBV25-1 and TRBJ2-2, is as follows: EADIYQTPRYLVIGTGKKITLECSQTMGHDKMYWYQQDPGMELHLIHYSYGVNSTEKGDLSSESTVSRIRTEHFPLTLESARPSHTSQYLCASSNSNPGSGTGELFFGEGSRLTVL.

There are many counts of this clonotype. The CDR3 region is CASSASGTGGHEQYF. DNA for the CDR3: TGTGCCAGCAGCGCTTCCGGGACAGGGGGCCACGAGCAGTACTTC. This sequence joins TRBV9 and TRBJ2-7; 12 positions agree with TRBD1. Germline values: CDR1 SGDLS, CDR2 YYNGEE. The V segment lost 3 bases and the J segment 5 bases; nucleotides outside the gene matches: 6. The CDR3 length is 15 residues. Full variable domain (outside the CDR3, taken from reference TRBV9 and TRBJ2-7): DSGVTQTPKHLITATGQRVTLRCSPRSGDLSVYWYQQSLDQGLQFLIQYYNGEERAKGNILERFSAQQFPDLHSELNLSSLELGDSALYFCASSASGTGGHEQYFGPGTRLTVT.

This sequence joins TRBV3-1 and TRBJ1-2; 7 bases are a match to TRBD1. Trimming took 1 base from V and 5 from J; bases not matched to a gene: 7. CDR1 is LGHDT and CDR2 is YNNKEL in the germline V gene (reference sequence). This CDR3 spans 15 amino acids. The CDR3 DNA is TGTGCCAGCAGCCAAGGAGGCACAGGGGAGTATGGCTACACCTTC. This codes for CASSQGGTGEYGYTF. Full variable domain (rest looked up from reference TRBV3-1 and TRBJ1-2): DTAVSQTPKYLVTQMGNDKSIKCEQNLGHDTMYWYKQDSKKFLKIMFSYNNKELIINETVPNRFSPKSPDKAHLNLHINSLELGDSAVYFCASSQGGTGEYGYTFGSGTRLTVV.

The sample holds one count of this clonotype. The chain has TRBV4-3 and TRBJ2-7; 8 bases match TRBD1. The CDR3 has 17 residues. V lost 3 bases to trimming and J lost 1 base; unmatched junction nucleotides: 11. Germline CDR1 reads LGHNA; CDR2 reads YSLEER. The CDR3: CASSHVGDRGRSYEQYF. DNA of the CDR3: TGCGCCAGCAGCCATGTCGGTGACAGGGGAAGGTCCTACGAGCAGTACTTC.

The chain links TRBV7-8 to TRBJ1-1; no firm D call. Germline lookup yields CDR1 SGHVS and CDR2 FQNEAQ. This CDR3 has 15 residues. Trimming removed 3 bases at V and 1 base at J, with 12 bases between. DNA of the CDR3: TGTGCCAGCAGCTTCGCGAGGGCGTCGAACACTGAAGCTTTCTTT. Translation gives CASSFARASNTEAFF.

This clonotype was seen ten or more times. CDR3 sequence reads: CASSPSRPDTQYF. CDR3 nucleotide sequence: TGTGCCAGTAGTCCCTCCCGCCCAGATACGCAGTATTTT. The chain has TRBV19 and TRBJ2-3, with D unclear. The CDR3 has 13 residues. V dropped 5 bases and J dropped 4 bases, with 10 bases sitting between them. Germline V lookup: CDR1 LNHDA, CDR2 SQIVND (reference sequence).

This clonotype has a single count. The chain has TRBV4-2 and TRBJ2-2; TRBD1 aligns across 7 bases. Germline loops: CDR1 LGHNA, CDR2 YNFKEQ. V shed 4 bases and J 4 bases; nucleotides not matched to a gene: 18. The CDR3 has 19 residues. CDR3 nucleotide sequence: TGTGCCAGCAGCCCGAGAGGGGGCGCATTGGCCTTGGGCACCGGGGAGCTGTTTTTT. Its translation: CASSPRGGALALGTGELFF.

J is TRBJ2-1 and V is TRBV24-1, with TRBD2 matching over 8 bases. Germline V gene data show CDR1 as KGHDR and CDR2 as SFDVKD. The CDR3 runs 13 residues. The trim removed 7 bases at V and 8 bases at J, leaving 6 bases unmatched. The DNA of the CDR3 is TGTGCCACCAGGAGAGCGGGGGAGGATGAGCAGTTCTTC. It encodes CATRRAGEDEQFF.

J is TRBJ2-7 and V is TRBV28; TRBD1 or TRBD2 may be the D gene (5 bases each). The CDR3 has 15 residues. CDR1 and CDR2 from the germline V gene are MDHEN and SYDVKM. Deletions cut 5 bases from V and 5 bases from J, with 19 bases between. CDR3 protein: CASSPPPGWGHEQYF. The CDR3 DNA follows: TGTGCCAGCAGTCCACCCCCGGGGTGGGGCCACGAGCAGTACTTC. The full variable domain, rest sourced from reference TRBV28 and TRBJ2-7, is DVKVTQSSRYLVKRTGEKVFLECVQDMDHENMFWYRQDPGLGLRLIYFSYDVKMKEKGDIPEGYSVSREKKERFSLILESASTNQTSMYLCASSPPPGWGHEQYFGPGTRLTVT.

This clonotype turned up a few times. The chain has TRBV5-1 and TRBJ2-1; 9 bases align to TRBD1. Germline lookup yields CDR1 SGHRS and CDR2 YFSETQ. V gave up 4 bases and J gave up 5 bases; unmatched junction bases: 4. This CDR3 contains 14 residues. In DNA form, the CDR3 reads TGCGCCAGCAGCACCGGACAGGGGCACAATGAGCAGTTCTTC. Its protein is CASSTGQGHNEQFF.

This clonotype was seen a few times. The chain carries TRBV4-1 and TRBJ2-7; D not resolved. This CDR3 is 14 amino acids long. CDR1 is MGHRA and CDR2 is YSYEKL in the germline V gene. The V gene lost 0 bases and the J gene lost 5 bases, with 11 bases spanning the gap. The CDR3 DNA sequence: TGCGCCAGCAGCCAAGATCTGGGCCAGAACGAGCAGTACTTC. Amino acids: CASSQDLGQNEQYF.

This clonotype was found many times. This rearrangement joins TRBV7-8 to TRBJ2-7; maybe TRBD2 (6 bases). CDR3 length: 15 residues. Trimming cost V 0 bases and J 0 bases, with 9 bases left between them. The germline gives CDR1 SGHVS, CDR2 FQNEAQ. The CDR3 DNA sequence: TGTGCCAGCAGCTTAGCGGGACTGACCTCCTACGAGCAGTACTTC. This gives the protein CASSLAGLTSYEQYF.

The chain combines TRBV7-9 with TRBJ2-1; the D gene could be TRBD1 or TRBD2 (5 bases each). CDR1 is SEHNR, CDR2 FQNEAQ, per germline (reference sequence). The CDR3 spans 9 residues. CDR3 loop: CSNGDEQFF. In DNA form, the CDR3 reads TGTTCAAATGGGGACGAGCAGTTCTTC.

The chain combines TRBV3-1 with TRBJ2-5; D could derive from TRBD1 or TRBD2 (6 bases each). Looked up from germline, CDR1 is LGHDT and CDR2 is YNNKEL (reference sequence). Trimming stripped 4 bases from V and 4 bases from J, with 16 bases between. The CDR3 covers 15 residues. The DNA of the CDR3 is TGTGCCAGCAGCCCCCCCGGGGGCTGGGGAGAGACCCAGTACTTC. This gives the protein CASSPPGGWGETQYF.

This clonotype was detected ten times or more. Here the CDR3 reads CASSLGRDEQYF. The CDR3 DNA follows: TGTGCCAGCAGCTTGGGAAGGGACGAGCAGTACTTC. This rearrangement joins TRBV5-5 to TRBJ2-7; no clear D gene. The V end lost 0 bases, the J end lost 5 bases, and 6 bases lay between the germline ends. This CDR3 contains 12 residues. From germline, CDR1 is SGHKS and CDR2 YYEKEE (reference sequence). The full variable domain, rest sourced from reference TRBV5-5 and TRBJ2-7, is DAGVTQSPTHLIKTRGQQVTLRCSPISGHKSVSWYQQVLGQGPQFIFQYYEKEERGRGNFPDRFSARQFPNYSSELNVNALLLGDSALYLCASSLGRDEQYFGPGTRLTVT.

The chain carries TRBV7-3 and TRBJ2-2; maybe TRBD1 (6 bases). V lost 1 base and J 0 bases, leaving 12 bases between the germline ends. Germline V gives CDR1 SGHTA, CDR2 FQGTGA. The CDR3 has 17 amino acids. The DNA for the CDR3 is TGTGCCAGCAGCTTAAGTGGACAGTTGACGAACACCGGGGAGCTGTTTTTT. Translating gives CASSLSGQLTNTGELFF. The entire variable domain, with the rest obtained from reference TRBV7-3 and TRBJ2-2, is as follows: GAGVSQTPSNKVTEKGKYVELRCDPISGHTALYWYRQSLGQGPEFLIYFQGTGAADDSGLPNDRFFAVRPEGSVSTLKIQRTERGDSAVYLCASSLSGQLTNTGELFFGEGSRLTVL.

The V and J genes are TRBV29-1 and TRBJ2-3, with 11 bases matching TRBD2. Germline-derived CDR1 and CDR2 are SQVTM and ANQGSEA. The CDR3 has 15 residues. The CDR3 DNA sequence: TGCAGTGCGGCGACTAGCGGGACCGTCACAGATACGCAGTATTTT. Its protein is CSAATSGTVTDTQYF.

This sequence joins TRBV20-1 and TRBJ2-3, with 7 bases lining up with TRBD2. V shed 3 bases, J shed 0 bases, and the junction held 6 bases outside the gene matches. The V gene's germline CDR1 is DFQATT and CDR2 SNEGSKA (reference sequence). The CDR3 is 15 residues long. The CDR3 loop is CSARDGGTSTDTQYF. CDR3 coding DNA: TGCAGTGCTAGGGACGGGGGGACTAGCACAGATACGCAGTATTTT.

The chain carries TRBV20-1 and TRBJ1-2; 9 positions agree with TRBD1. The germline CDR1 and CDR2 sequences are DFQATT and SNEGSKA (reference sequence). The CDR3 is 15 residues long. V was pared by 3 bases and J by 2 bases, with 7 bases of the junction left unmatched. CDR3 in amino acids: CSARLGTGTNYGYTF. CDR3 DNA sequence: TGCAGTGCTAGGCTTGGGACAGGGACCAACTATGGCTACACCTTC.